This T cell receptor beta chain was profiled in a study of blood T cell repertoires in COVID-19. Study context: The origin of the acute and convalescent COVID-19 samples was the United States, Italy and Spain. PBMCs, B-cell-depleted T cells, or T cells provided the cDNA or gDNA that made up the material.

Cohorts were determined from participant-reported clinical history. How the authors handled the data: Amplification of reference gene primers was used by the study to estimate nucleated cell counts. The table came from immunoSEQ multiplex PCR; TCRdb's copy has only in-frame clones and leaves some out. The V and J calls and clone size are taken from that table; D and trimming were inferred from the DNA. The sample yields roughly 220,000 clones, approximately 80% seen once. This CDR3 has 14 residues. Unmatched junction bases numbered 0, after V lost 0 bases and J lost 3 bases. Germline values: CDR1 SGDLS, CDR2 YYNGEE.

The genes are TRBV9 and TRBJ2-1; 7 nucleotides match TRBD2. The TCR originated in a young man with acute COVID-19. What was sequenced was PBMCs or T cells enriched from blood (not recorded which). The chain's CDR3 is CASSVGTSYNEQFF. CDR3 coding DNA: TGTGCCAGCAGCGTAGGGACTAGCTACAATGAGCAGTTCTTC.